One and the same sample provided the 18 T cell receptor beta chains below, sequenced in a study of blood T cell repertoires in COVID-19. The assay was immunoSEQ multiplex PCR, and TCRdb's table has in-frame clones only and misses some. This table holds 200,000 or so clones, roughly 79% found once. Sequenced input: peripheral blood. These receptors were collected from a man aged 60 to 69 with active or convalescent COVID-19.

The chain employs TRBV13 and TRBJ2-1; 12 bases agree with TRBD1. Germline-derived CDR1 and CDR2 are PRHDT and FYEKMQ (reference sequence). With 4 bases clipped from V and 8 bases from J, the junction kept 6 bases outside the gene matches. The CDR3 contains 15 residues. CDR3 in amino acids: CASSSRDRGRHEQFF. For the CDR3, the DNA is TGTGCCAGCAGCTCCCGGGACAGGGGGCGTCATGAGCAGTTCTTC.

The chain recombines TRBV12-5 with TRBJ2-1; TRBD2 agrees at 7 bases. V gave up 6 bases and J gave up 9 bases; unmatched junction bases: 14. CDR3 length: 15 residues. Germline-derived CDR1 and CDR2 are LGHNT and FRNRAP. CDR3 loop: CASGVGGGPMSEQFF. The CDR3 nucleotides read TGTGCTAGTGGGGTTGGGGGAGGGCCAATGAGTGAGCAGTTCTTC.

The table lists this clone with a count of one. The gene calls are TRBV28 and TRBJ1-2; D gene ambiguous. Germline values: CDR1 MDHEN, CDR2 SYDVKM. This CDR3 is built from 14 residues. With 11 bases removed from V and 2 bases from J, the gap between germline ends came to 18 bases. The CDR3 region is CAATNSLSNYGYTF. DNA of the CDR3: TGTGCCGCCACTAACTCCCTTTCGAACTATGGCTACACCTTC.

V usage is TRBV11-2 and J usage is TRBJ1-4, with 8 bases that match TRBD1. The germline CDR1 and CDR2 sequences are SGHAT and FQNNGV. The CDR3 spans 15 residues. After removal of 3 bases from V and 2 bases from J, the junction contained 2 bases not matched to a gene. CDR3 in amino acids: CASSFTGGTNEKLFF. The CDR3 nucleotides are TGTGCCAGCAGCTTCACAGGGGGTACTAATGAAAAACTGTTTTTT.

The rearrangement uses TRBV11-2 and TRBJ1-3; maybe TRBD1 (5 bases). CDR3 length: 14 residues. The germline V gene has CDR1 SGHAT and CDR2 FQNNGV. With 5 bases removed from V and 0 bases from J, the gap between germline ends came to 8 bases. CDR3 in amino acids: CASSRDFSGNTIYF. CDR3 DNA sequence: TGTGCCAGCAGCCGGGACTTCTCTGGAAACACCATATATTTT.

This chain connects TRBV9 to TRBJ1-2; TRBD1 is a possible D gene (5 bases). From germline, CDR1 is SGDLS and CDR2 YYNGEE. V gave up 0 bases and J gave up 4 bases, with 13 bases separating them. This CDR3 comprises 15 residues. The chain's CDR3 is CASSVERRAPYGYTF. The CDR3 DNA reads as TGTGCCAGCAGCGTAGAGCGCAGGGCTCCCTATGGCTACACCTTC.

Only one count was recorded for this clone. The CDR3 nucleotides are TGCGCCAGCAGCTTGGATAGCGGGAGTGGCACAGATACGCAGTATTTT. Protein sequence: CASSLDSGSGTDTQYF. The chain combines TRBV5-1 with TRBJ2-3, with 9 bases lining up with TRBD2. The germline V gene encodes CDR1 SGHRS and CDR2 YFSETQ. With V trimmed by 0 bases and J by 1 base, 3 bases remained unmatched. The CDR3 consists of 16 residues. The entire variable domain, with the rest obtained from reference TRBV5-1 and TRBJ2-3, is as follows: KAGVTQTPRYLIKTRGQQVTLSCSPISGHRSVSWYQQTPGQGLQFLFEYFSETQRNKGNFPGRFSGRQFSNSRSEMNVSTLELGDSALYLCASSLDSGSGTDTQYFGPGTRLTVL.

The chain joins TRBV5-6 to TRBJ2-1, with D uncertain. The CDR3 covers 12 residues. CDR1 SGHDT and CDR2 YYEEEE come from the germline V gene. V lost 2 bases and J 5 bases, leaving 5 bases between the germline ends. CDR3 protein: CASSLLDNEQFF. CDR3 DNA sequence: TGTGCCAGCAGCTTACTCGACAATGAGCAGTTCTTC. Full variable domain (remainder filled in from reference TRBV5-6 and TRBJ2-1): DAGVTQSPTHLIKTRGQQVTLRCSPKSGHDTVSWYQQALGQGPQFIFQYYEEEERQRGNFPDRFSGHQFPNYSSELNVNALLLGDSALYLCASSLLDNEQFFGPGTRLTVL.

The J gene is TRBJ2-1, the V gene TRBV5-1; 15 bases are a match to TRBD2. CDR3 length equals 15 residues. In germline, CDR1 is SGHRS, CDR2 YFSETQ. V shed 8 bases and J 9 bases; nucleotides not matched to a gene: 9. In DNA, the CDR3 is TGCGCCAGTCTAGACAGGACTAGCGGGAGGGGTGAGCAGTTCTTC. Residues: CASLDRTSGRGEQFF.

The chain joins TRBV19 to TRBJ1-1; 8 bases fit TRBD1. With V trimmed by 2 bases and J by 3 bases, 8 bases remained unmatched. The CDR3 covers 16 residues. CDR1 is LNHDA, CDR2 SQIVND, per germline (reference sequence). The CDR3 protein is CASSILGQGDYTEAFF. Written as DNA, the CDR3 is TGTGCCAGTAGTATACTCGGACAGGGTGATTACACTGAAGCTTTCTTT.

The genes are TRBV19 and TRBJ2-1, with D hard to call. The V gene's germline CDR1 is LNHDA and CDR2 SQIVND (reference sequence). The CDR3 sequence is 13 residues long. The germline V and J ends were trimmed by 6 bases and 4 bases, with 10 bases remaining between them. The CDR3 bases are TGTGCCAGTAGCCCCGACTCTTACAATGAGCAGTTCTTC. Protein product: CASSPDSYNEQFF.

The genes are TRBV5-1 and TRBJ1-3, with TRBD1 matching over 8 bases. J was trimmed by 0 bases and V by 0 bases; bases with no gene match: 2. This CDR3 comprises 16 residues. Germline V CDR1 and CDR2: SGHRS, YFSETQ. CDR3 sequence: CASSLADRGSGNTIYF. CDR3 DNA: TGCGCCAGCAGCTTGGCCGACAGGGGCTCTGGAAACACCATATATTTT.

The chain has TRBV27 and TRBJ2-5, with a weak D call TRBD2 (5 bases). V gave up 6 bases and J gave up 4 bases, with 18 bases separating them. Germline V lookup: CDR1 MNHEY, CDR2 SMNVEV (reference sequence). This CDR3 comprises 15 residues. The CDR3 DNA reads TGTGCCAGCAGGCCGGTCGGGCGGGCCCCAGAGACCCAGTACTTC. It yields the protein CASRPVGRAPETQYF.

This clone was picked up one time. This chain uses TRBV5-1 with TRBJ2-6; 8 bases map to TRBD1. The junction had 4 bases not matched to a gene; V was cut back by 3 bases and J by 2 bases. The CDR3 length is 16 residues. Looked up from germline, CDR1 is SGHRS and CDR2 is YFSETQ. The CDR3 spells CASSSYRGTGANVLTF. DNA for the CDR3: TGCGCCAGCAGCTCGTACAGGGGGACTGGGGCCAACGTCCTGACTTTC.

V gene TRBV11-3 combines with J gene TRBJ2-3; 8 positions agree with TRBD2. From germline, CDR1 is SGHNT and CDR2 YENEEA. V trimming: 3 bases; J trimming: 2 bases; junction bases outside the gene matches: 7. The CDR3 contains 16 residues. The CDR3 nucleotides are TGTGCCAGCAGCTTCGGGCTAGCGGGCCTCACAGATACGCAGTATTTT. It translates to CASSFGLAGLTDTQYF.

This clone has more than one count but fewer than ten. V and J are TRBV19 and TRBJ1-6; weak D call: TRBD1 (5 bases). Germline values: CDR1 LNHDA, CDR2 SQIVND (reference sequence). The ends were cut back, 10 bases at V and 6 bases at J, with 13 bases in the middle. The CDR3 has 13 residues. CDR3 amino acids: CATQRQSNSPLHF. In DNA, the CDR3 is TGTGCCACCCAACGACAGAGTAATTCACCCCTCCACTTT. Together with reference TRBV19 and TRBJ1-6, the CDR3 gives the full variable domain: DGGITQSPKYLFRKEGQNVTLSCEQNLNHDAMYWYRQDPGQGLRLIYYSQIVNDFQKGDIAEGYSVSREKKESFPLTVTSAQKNPTAFYLCATQRQSNSPLHFGNGTRLTVT.

The CDR3 DNA reads as TGTGCCAGCAGCTCTAGAGGAGGATCCGGAAACACCATATATTTT. This gives the protein CASSSRGGSGNTIYF. The chain couples TRBV11-3 to TRBJ1-3; D gene uncertain. V lost 4 bases to trimming and J lost 4 bases, with 14 bases between them. The CDR3 has 15 residues. Germline assignment: CDR1 SGHNT and CDR2 YENEEA.

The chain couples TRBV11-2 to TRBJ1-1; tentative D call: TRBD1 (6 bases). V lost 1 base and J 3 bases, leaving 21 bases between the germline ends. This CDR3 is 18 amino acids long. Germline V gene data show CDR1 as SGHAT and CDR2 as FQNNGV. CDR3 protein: CASSLGSDGGLGYTEAFF. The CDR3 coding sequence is TGTGCCAGCAGCTTAGGATCTGACGGGGGGCTTGGGTACACTGAAGCTTTCTTT.